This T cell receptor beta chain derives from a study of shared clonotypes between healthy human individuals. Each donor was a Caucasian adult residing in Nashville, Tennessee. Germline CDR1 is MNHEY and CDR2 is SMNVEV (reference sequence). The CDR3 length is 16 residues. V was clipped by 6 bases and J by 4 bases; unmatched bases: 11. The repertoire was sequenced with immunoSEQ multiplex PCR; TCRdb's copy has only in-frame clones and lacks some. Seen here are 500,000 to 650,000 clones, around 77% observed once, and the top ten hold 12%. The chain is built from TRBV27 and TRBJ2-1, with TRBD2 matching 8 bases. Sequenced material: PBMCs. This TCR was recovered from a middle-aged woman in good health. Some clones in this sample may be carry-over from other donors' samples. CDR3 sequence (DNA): TGTGCCAGCAGGGATACGGGGCGGGGGGTTTACAATGAGCAGTTCTTC. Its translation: CASRDTGRGVYNEQFF.